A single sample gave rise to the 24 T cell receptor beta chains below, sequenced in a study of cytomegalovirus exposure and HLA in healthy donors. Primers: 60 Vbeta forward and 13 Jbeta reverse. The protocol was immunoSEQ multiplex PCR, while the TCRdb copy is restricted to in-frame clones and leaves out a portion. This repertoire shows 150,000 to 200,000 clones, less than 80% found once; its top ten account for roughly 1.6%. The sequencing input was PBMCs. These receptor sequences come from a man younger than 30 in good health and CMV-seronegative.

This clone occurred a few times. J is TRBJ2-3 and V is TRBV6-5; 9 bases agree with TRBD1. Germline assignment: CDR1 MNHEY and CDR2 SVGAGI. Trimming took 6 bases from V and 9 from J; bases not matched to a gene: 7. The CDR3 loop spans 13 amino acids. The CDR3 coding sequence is TGTGCCAGCAGCCGACAGGGGGTGTTGACGCAGTATTTT. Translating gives CASSRQGVLTQYF.

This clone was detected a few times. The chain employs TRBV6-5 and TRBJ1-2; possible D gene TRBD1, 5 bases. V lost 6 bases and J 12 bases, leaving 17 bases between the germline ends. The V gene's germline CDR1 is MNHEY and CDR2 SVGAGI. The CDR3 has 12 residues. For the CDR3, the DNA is TGTGCCAGCAGCCCCTCCCCGGGGGTCAACACCTTC. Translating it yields CASSPSPGVNTF.

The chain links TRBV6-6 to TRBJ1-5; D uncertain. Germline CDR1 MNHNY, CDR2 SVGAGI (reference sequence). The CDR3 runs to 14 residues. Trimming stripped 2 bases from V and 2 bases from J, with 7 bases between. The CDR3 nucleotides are TGTGCCAGCAGTTACGGGAGTGGCAATCAGCCCCAGCATTTT. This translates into CASSYGSGNQPQHF.

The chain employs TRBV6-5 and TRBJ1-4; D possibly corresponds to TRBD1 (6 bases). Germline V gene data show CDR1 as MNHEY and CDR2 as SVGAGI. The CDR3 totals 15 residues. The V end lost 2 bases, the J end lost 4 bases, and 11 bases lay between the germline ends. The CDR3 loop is CASSYQGRSNEKLFF. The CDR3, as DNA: TGTGCCAGCAGTTACCAGGGGCGAAGTAATGAAAAACTGTTTTTT.

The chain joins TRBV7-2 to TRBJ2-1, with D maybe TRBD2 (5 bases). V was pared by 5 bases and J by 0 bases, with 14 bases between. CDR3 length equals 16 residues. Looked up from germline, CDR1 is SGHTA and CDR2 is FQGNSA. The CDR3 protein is CASSTNGVRSYNEQFF. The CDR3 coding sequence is TGTGCCAGCAGCACAAACGGGGTTCGCTCCTACAATGAGCAGTTCTTC. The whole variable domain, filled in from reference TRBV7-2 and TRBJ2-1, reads GAGVSQSPSNKVTEKGKDVELRCDPISGHTALYWYRQSLGQGLEFLIYFQGNSAPDKSGLPSDRFSAERTGGSVSTLTIQRTQQEDSAVYLCASSTNGVRSYNEQFFGPGTRLTVL.

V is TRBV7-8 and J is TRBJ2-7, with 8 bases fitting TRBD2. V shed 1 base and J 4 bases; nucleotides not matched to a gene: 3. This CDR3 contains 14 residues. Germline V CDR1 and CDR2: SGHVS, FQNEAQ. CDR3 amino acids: CASSLDGGAYEQYF. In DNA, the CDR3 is TGTGCCAGCAGCTTAGACGGGGGGGCGTACGAGCAGTACTTC.

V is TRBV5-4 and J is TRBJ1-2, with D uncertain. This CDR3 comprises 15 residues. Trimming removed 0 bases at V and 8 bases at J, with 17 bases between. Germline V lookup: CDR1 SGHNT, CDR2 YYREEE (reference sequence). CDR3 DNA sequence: TGTGCCAGCAGCTTGGTCGGAGCCCCGTCTCGAGGCTACACCTTC. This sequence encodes CASSLVGAPSRGYTF.

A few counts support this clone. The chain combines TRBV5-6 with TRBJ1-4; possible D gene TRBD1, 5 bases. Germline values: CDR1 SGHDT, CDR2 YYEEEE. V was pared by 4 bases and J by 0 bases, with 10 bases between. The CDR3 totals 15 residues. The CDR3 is CASSRGLATNEKLFF. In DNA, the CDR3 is TGTGCCAGCAGCAGGGGCCTTGCAACTAATGAAAAACTGTTTTTT.

The DNA for the CDR3 is TGTGCCAGCCTCGCCGGGACAGCTTACTTGCCCCAGCATTTT. Translating it yields CASLAGTAYLPQHF. This rearrangement joins TRBV6-5 to TRBJ1-5, with TRBD1 identical over 7 bases. V shed 8 bases and J 9 bases; nucleotides not matched to a gene: 13. CDR1 is MNHEY and CDR2 is SVGAGI in the germline V gene. The CDR3 sequence is 14 residues long.

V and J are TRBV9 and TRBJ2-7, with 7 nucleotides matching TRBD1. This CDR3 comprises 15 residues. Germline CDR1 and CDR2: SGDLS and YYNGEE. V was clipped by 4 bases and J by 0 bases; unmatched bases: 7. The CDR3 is CASSLTGQPSYEQYF. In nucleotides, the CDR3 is TGTGCCAGCAGCCTCACGGGACAGCCCTCCTACGAGCAGTACTTC. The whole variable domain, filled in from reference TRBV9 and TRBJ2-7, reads DSGVTQTPKHLITATGQRVTLRCSPRSGDLSVYWYQQSLDQGLQFLIQYYNGEERAKGNILERFSAQQFPDLHSELNLSSLELGDSALYFCASSLTGQPSYEQYFGPGTRLTVT.

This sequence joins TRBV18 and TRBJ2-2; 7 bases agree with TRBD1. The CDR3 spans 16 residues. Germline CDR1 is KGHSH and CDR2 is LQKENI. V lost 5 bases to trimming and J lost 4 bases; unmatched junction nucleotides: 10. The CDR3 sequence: CASSSGQGVVTGELFF. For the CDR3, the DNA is TGTGCCAGCTCATCAGGGCAGGGGGTCGTCACCGGGGAGCTGTTTTTT.

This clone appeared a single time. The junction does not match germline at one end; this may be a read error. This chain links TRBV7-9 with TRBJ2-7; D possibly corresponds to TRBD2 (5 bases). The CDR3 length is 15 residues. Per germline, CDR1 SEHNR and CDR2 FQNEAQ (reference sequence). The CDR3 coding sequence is TGTTCCAGCAGCATGTCGTGGGGAGCGGACCACGAGCAGTACTTC. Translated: CSSSMSWGADHEQYF. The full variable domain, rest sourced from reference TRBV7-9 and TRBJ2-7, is DTGVSQNPRHKITKRGQNVTFRCDPISEHNRLYWYRQTLGQGPEFLTYFQNEAQLEKSRLLSDRFSAERPKGSFSTLEIQRTEQGDSAMYLCSSSMSWGADHEQYFGPGTRLTVT.

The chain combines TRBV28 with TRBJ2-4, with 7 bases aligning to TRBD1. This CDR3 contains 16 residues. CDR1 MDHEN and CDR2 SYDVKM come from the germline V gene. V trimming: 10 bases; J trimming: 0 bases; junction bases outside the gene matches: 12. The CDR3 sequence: CATRQGAALAKNIQYF. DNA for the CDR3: TGTGCCACGCGACAGGGTGCGGCGCTAGCCAAAAACATTCAGTACTTC.

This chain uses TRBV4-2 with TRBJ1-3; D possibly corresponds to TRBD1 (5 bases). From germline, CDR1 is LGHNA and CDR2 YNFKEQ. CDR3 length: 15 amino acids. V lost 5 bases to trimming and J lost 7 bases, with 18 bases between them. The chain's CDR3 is CASSDGDSKGNTIYF. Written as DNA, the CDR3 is TGTGCCAGCAGCGACGGAGACAGCAAAGGGAACACCATATATTTT.

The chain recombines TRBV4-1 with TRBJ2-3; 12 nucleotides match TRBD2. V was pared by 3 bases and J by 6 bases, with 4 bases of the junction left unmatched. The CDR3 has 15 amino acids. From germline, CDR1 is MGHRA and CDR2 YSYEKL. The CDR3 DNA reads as TGCGCCAGCAGCCAGAGGACTAGCGGGGCGGATACGCAGTATTTT. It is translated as CASSQRTSGADTQYF.

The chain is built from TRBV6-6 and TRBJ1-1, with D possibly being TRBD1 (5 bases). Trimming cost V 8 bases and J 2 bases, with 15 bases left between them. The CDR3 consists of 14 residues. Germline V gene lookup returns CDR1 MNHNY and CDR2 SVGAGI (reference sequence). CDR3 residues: CASRRRGYNTEAFF. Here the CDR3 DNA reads TGTGCCAGCCGGCGGAGGGGATACAACACTGAAGCTTTCTTT.

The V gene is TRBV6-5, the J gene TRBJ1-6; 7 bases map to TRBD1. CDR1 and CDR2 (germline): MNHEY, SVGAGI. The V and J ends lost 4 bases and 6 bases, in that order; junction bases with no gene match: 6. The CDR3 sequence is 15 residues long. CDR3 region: CASSLAGQINSPLHF. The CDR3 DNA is TGTGCCAGCAGTTTGGCGGGACAGATTAATTCACCCCTCCACTTT.

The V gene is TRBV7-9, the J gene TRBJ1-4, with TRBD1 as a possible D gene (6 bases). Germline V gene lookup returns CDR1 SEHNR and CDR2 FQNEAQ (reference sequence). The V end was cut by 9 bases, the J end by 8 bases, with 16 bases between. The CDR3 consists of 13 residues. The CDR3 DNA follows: TGTGCCAGTTCAGGGGCTTACTTCGAAAAACTGTTTTTT. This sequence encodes CASSGAYFEKLFF.

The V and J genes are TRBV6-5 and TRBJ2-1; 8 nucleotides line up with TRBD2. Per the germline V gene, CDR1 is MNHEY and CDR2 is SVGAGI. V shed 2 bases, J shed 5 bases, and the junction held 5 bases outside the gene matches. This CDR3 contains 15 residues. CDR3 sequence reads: CASSYRLASHNEQFF. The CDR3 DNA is TGTGCCAGCAGTTACCGACTAGCGTCTCACAATGAGCAGTTCTTC.

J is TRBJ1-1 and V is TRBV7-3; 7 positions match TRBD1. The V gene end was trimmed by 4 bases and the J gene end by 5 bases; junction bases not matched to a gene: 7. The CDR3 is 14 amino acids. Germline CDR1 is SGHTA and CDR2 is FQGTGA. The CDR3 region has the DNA TGTGCCAGCAGCTCGGAGGGGGCTTGGACTGAAGCTTTCTTT. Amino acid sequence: CASSSEGAWTEAFF.

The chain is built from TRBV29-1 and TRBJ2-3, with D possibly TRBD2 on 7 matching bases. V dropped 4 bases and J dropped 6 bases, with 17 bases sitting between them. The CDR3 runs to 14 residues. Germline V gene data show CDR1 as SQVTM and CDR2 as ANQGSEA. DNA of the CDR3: TGCAGCGTTGGCGAACGGGGGGCCCTTGATACGCAGTATTTT. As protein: CSVGERGALDTQYF.

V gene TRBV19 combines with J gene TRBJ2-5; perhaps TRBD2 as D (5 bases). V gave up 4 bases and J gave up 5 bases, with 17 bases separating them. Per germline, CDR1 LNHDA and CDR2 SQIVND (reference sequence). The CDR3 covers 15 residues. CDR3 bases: TGTGCCAGTAGTACCCGCGGCGGGCTTGAGGAGACCCAGTACTTC. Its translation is CASSTRGGLEETQYF.

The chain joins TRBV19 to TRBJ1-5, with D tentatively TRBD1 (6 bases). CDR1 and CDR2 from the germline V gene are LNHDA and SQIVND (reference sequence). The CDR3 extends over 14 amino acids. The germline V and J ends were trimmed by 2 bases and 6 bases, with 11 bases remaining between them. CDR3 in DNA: TGTGCCAGTAGTATACAGGGGCTGGGTCAGCCCCAGCATTTT. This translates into CASSIQGLGQPQHF.

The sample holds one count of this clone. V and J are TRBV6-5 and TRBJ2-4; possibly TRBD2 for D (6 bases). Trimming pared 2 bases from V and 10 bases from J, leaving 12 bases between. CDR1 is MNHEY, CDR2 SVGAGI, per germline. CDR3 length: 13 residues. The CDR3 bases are TGTGCCAGCAGTTACGGAGCCCGGGGGATTCAGTACTTC. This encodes CASSYGARGIQYF.